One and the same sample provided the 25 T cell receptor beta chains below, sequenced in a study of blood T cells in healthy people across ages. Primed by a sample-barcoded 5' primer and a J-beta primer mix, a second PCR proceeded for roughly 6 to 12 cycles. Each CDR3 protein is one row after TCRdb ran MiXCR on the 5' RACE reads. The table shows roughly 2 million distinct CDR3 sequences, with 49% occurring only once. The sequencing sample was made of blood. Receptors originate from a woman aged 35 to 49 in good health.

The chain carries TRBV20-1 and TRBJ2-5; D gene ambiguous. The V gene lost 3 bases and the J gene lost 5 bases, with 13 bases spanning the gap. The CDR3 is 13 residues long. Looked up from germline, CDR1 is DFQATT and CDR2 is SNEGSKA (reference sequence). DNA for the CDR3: TGCAGTGCTAGTACTACTACTATGGAGACCCAGTACTTC. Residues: CSASTTTMETQYF.

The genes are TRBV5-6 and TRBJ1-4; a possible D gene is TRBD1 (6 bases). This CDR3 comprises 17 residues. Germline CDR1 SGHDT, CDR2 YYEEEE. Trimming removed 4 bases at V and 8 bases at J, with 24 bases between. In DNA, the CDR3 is TGTGCCAGCAGCATGAGGCAGGGGCCGCCTTTCTTGGAAAAACTGTTTTTT. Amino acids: CASSMRQGPPFLEKLFF.

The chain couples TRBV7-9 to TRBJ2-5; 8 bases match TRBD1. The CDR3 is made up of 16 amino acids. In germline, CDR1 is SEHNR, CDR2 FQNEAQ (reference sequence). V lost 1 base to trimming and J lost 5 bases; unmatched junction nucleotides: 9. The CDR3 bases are TGTGCCAGCAGCTTAGTTCGACAGGGGAAGGGGGAGACCCAGTACTTC. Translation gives CASSLVRQGKGETQYF.

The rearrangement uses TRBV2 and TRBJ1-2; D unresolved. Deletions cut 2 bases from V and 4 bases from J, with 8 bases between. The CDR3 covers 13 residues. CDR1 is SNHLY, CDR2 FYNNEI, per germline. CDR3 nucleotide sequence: TGTGCCAGCAGTGAATGGCAGGCCTATGGCTACACCTTC. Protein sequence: CASSEWQAYGYTF.

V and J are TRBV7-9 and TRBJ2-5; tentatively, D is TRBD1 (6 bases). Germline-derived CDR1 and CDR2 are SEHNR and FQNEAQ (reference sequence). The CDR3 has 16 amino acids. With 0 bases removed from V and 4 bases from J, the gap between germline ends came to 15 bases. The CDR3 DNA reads TGTGCCAGCAGCTTAGCTCAGTCCAGGGGTGGAGAGACCCAGTACTTC. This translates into CASSLAQSRGGETQYF.

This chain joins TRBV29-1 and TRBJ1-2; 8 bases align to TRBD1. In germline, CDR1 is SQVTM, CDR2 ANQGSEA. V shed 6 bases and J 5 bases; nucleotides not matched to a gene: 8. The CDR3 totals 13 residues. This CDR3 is CSVRGQERYGYTF. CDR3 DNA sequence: TGCAGCGTCCGGGGACAGGAGAGATATGGCTACACCTTC.

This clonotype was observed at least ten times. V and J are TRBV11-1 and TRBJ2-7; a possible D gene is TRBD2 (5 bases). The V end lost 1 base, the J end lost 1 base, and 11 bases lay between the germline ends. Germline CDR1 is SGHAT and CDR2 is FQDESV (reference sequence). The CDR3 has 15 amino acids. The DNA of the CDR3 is TGTGCCAGCAGCTTAGTCGGGAAGAGATCCTACGAGCAGTACTTC. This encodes CASSLVGKRSYEQYF. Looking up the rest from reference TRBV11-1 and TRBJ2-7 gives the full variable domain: EAEVAQSPRYKITEKSQAVAFWCDPISGHATLYWYRQILGQGPELLVQFQDESVVDDSQLPKDRFSAERLKGVDSTLKIQPAELGDSAMYLCASSLVGKRSYEQYFGPGTRLTVT.

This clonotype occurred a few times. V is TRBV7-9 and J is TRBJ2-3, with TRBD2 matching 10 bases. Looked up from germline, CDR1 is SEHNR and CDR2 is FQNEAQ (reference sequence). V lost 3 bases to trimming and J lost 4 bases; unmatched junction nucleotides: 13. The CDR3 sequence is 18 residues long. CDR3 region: CASSLLAGALPGADTQYF. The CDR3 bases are TGTGCCAGCAGCTTGCTAGCGGGGGCCCTGCCCGGCGCAGATACGCAGTATTTT.

Written as DNA, the CDR3 is TGTGCCAGCAGCTCCCCCCGTCGGGACATCCACAATCAGCCCCAGCATTTT. It yields the protein CASSSPRRDIHNQPQHF. V usage is TRBV9 and J usage is TRBJ1-5, with D possibly being TRBD1 (6 bases). The CDR3 is 17 residues long. CDR1 and CDR2 (germline): SGDLS, YYNGEE. V shed 4 bases and J shed 3 bases, with 20 bases lying between them.

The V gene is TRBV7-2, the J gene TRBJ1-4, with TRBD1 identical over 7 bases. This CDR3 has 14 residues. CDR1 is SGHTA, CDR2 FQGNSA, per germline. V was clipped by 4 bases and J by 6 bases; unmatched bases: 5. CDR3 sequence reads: CASSSTGNYEKLFF. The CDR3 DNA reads TGTGCCAGCAGCTCGACAGGGAACTATGAAAAACTGTTTTTT.

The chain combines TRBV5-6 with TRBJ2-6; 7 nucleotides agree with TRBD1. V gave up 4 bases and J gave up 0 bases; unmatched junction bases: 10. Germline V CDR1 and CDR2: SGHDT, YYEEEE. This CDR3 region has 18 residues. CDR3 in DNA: TGTGCCAGCAGCGACGTACAGGGGAAACCCTCTGGGGCCAACGTCCTGACTTTC. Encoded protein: CASSDVQGKPSGANVLTF. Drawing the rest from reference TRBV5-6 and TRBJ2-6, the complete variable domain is DAGVTQSPTHLIKTRGQQVTLRCSPKSGHDTVSWYQQALGQGPQFIFQYYEEEERQRGNFPDRFSGHQFPNYSSELNVNALLLGDSALYLCASSDVQGKPSGANVLTFGAGSRLTVL.

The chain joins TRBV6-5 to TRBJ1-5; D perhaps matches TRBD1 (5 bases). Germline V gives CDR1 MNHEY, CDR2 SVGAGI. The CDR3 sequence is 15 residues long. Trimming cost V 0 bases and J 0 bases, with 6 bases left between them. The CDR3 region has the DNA TGTGCCAGCAGTTACTCGGGGGGTAGCAATCAGCCCCAGCATTTT. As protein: CASSYSGGSNQPQHF.

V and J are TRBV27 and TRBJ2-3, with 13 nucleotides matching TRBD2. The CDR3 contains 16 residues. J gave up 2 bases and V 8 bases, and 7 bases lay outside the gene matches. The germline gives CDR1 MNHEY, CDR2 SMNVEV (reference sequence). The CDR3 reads CASHPTSGGSTDTQYF. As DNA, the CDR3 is TGTGCCAGCCACCCGACTAGCGGGGGGTCCACAGATACGCAGTATTTT.

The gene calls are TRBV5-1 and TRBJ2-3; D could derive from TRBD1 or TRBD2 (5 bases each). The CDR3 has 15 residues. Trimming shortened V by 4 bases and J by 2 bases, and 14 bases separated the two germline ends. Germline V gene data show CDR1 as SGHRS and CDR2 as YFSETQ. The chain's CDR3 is CASSPVGVSTDTQYF. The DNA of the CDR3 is TGCGCCAGCAGCCCGGTGGGGGTCTCCACAGATACGCAGTATTTT.

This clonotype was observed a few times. CDR3 protein: CASSTPQGGSYGYTF. In DNA, the CDR3 is TGTGCCAGCAGCACCCCACAGGGGGGATCATATGGCTACACCTTC. The chain carries TRBV12-3 or TRBV12-4 and TRBJ1-2; TRBD1 matches 8 bases. J gave up 5 bases and V 6 bases, and 11 bases lay outside the gene matches. The CDR3 totals 15 residues.

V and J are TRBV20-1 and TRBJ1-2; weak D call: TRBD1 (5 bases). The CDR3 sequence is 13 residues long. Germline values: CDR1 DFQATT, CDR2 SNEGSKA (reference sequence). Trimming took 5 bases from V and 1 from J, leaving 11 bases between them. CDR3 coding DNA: TGCAGTGCTCGGGAACAGGTTAACTATGGCTACACCTTC. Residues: CSAREQVNYGYTF.

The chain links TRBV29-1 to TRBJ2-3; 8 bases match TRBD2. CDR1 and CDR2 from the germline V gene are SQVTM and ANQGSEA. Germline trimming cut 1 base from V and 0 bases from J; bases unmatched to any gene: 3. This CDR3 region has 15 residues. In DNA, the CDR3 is TGCAGCGTTGAAGCAGCGGGGGATAGCACAGATACGCAGTATTTT. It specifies CSVEAAGDSTDTQYF.

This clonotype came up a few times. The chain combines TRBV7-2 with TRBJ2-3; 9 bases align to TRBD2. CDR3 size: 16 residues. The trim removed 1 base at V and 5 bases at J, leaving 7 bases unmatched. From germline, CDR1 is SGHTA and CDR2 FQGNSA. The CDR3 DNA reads TGTGCCAGCAGCTTAGTTGGCGGGGGGGCAGAAGATACGCAGTATTTT. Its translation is CASSLVGGGAEDTQYF.

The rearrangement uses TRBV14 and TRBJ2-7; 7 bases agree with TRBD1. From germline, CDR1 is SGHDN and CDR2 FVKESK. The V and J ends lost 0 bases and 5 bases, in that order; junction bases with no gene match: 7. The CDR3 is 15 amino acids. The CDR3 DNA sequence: TGTGCCAGCAGCCAAGAGGGCAACAGGGGTCACGAGCAGTACTTC. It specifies CASSQEGNRGHEQYF.

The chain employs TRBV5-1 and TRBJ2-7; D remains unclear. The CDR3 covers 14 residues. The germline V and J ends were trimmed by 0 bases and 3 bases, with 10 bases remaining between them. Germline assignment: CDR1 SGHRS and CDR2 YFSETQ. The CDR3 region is CASSLATADYEQYF. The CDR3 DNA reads TGCGCCAGCAGCTTGGCTACGGCGGACTACGAGCAGTACTTC. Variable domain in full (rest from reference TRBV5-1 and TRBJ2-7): KAGVTQTPRYLIKTRGQQVTLSCSPISGHRSVSWYQQTPGQGLQFLFEYFSETQRNKGNFPGRFSGRQFSNSRSEMNVSTLELGDSALYLCASSLATADYEQYFGPGTRLTVT.

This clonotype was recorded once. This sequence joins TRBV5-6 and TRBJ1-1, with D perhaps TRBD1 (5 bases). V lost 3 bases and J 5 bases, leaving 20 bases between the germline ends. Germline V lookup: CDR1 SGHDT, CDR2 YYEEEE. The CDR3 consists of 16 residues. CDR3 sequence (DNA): TGTGCCAGCAGCTCGGCGGGGCGGGGTTGGTCTACTGAAGCTTTCTTT. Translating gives CASSSAGRGWSTEAFF.

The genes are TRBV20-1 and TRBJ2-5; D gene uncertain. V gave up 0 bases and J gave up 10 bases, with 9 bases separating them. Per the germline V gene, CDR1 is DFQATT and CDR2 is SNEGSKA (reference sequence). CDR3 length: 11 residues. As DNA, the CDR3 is TGCAGTGCTAGAGATCGGAGAATCCAGTACTTC. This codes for CSARDRRIQYF.

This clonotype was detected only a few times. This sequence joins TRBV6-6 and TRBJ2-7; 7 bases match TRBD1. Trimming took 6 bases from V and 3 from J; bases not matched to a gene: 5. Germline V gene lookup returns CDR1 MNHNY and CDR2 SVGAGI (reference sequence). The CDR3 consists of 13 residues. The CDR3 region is CASRLDRHYEQYF. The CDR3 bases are TGTGCCAGCAGGCTGGACAGGCACTACGAGCAGTACTTC.

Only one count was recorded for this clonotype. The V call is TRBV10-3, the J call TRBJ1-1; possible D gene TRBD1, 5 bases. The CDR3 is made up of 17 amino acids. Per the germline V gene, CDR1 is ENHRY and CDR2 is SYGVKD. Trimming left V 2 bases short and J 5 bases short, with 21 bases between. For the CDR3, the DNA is TGTGCCATCAGTGAGGCGGATGGGTCATTGGGGCGAACTGAAGCTTTCTTT. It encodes CAISEADGSLGRTEAFF.

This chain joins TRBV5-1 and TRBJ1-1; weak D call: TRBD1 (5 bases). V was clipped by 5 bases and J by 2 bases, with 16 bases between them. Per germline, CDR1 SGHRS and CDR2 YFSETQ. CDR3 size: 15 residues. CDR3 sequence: CASSHRDAKNTEAFF. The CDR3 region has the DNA TGCGCCAGCAGTCACCGGGACGCCAAAAACACTGAAGCTTTCTTT.